This entry concerns a single T cell receptor (beta chain). What it binds is unknown. This sample is drawn from a study of T cell responses to AZD1222 COVID-19 vaccine. Study-wide results and limits: Without day 14 samples, only post-peak T cell repertoires were studied. Among the donors, most were white British and more were female, and clonal diversity was possibly underestimated.

Profiled with immunoSEQ multiplex PCR; TCRdb holds only in-frame clones, not every one. The sample includes 150,000 to 200,000 clones, 85% to 95% of them seen just once. V was pared by 5 bases and J by 2 bases, with 6 bases of the junction left unmatched. The germline V gene has CDR1 KGHSH and CDR2 LQKENI. This CDR3 is 15 amino acids long. The chain recombines TRBV18 with TRBJ1-5; 7 bases map to TRBD1. The input for sequencing was peripheral blood, taken on day 0 of AZD1222 vaccination. This sequence originates from an adult in good health. The CDR3 DNA is TGTGCCAGCTCAAGTGGACAGGCGGGCAATCAGCCCCAGCATTTT. This codes for CASSSGQAGNQPQHF.